Shown below are 5 T cell receptor beta chains from a single sample sequenced in a study of blood T cell repertoires in COVID-19. Libraries were prepared by immunoSEQ multiplex PCR; TCRdb keeps only in-frame clonotypes and omits some of them. Of roughly 63,000 clones detected, about 90% appear once; the ten largest clones hold 2% to 2.5%. Material: peripheral blood. The source of these receptors is a human donor in a cohort sampled during active COVID-19.

The V call is TRBV6-9, the J call TRBJ2-5, with 7 bases lining up with TRBD1. J was trimmed by 0 bases and V by 4 bases; bases with no gene match: 11. The CDR3 loop spans 17 amino acids. The V gene's germline CDR1 is MNHGY and CDR2 SVAAGI. The CDR3: CASSSYPTTGDQETQYF. The CDR3 nucleotides are TGTGCCAGCAGTTCTTACCCCACTACAGGGGACCAAGAGACCCAGTACTTC.

The chain is built from TRBV2 and TRBJ2-2; 8 nucleotides match TRBD2. This CDR3 is built from 15 residues. The germline gives CDR1 SNHLY, CDR2 FYNNEI. The junction had 11 bases not matched to a gene; V was cut back by 7 bases and J by 7 bases. The CDR3 spells CASIREGKAGGELFF. CDR3 nucleotide sequence: TGTGCCAGCATCCGGGAGGGCAAGGCGGGCGGGGAGCTGTTTTTT.

This chain links TRBV18 with TRBJ1-1; D not certain. Trimming removed 6 bases from V and 0 bases from J, with 8 bases in between. Germline assignment: CDR1 KGHSH and CDR2 LQKENI. This CDR3 contains 13 residues. CDR3 region: CASSLDLNTEAFF. CDR3 DNA: TGTGCCAGCTCCCTTGACTTGAACACTGAAGCTTTCTTT.

The chain combines TRBV5-1 with TRBJ2-1; TRBD2 aligns across 14 bases. This CDR3 has 15 amino acids. V was pared by 0 bases and J by 15 bases, with 8 bases of the junction left unmatched. Germline V CDR1 and CDR2: SGHRS, YFSETQ. The CDR3 reads CASSLEGLAGEGPFF. DNA for the CDR3: TGCGCCAGCAGCTTGGAGGGACTAGCGGGAGAGGGGCCGTTCTTC.

This chain connects TRBV13 to TRBJ2-5; D is uncertain. Germline V lookup: CDR1 PRHDT, CDR2 FYEKMQ (reference sequence). The CDR3 totals 13 residues. V dropped 5 bases and J dropped 5 bases, with 12 bases sitting between them. The CDR3 protein is CASSGEDGETQYF. For the CDR3, the DNA is TGTGCCAGCAGCGGAGAAGACGGGGAGACCCAGTACTTC.